One sample yielded the 20 T cell receptor beta chains listed below, sequenced in a study of blood T cell repertoires in COVID-19. The assay was immunoSEQ multiplex PCR, and TCRdb's table has in-frame clones only and misses some. Seen here are more than 150,000 clones, almost 90% observed once, and the top ten hold 0.5% to 0.75%. Sample: peripheral blood. These receptors were obtained from a man aged 45-65 years with acute or convalescent COVID-19.

This rearrangement joins TRBV6-5 to TRBJ1-5; maybe TRBD1 (5 bases). V dropped 8 bases and J dropped 2 bases, with 10 bases sitting between them. This CDR3 has 13 amino acids. Germline V gene lookup returns CDR1 MNHEY and CDR2 SVGAGI. This CDR3 reads CASGATRNQPQHF. CDR3 in DNA: TGTGCCAGCGGGGCTACTCGCAATCAGCCCCAGCATTTT.

This sequence joins TRBV5-6 and TRBJ1-1, with TRBD1 as a possible D gene (6 bases). Trimming removed 2 bases from V and 7 bases from J, with 9 bases in between. Per the germline V gene, CDR1 is SGHDT and CDR2 is YYEEEE. The CDR3 is 12 residues long. The CDR3 loop reads CASSFPGDEAFF. The CDR3 DNA sequence: TGTGCCAGCAGCTTTCCAGGGGATGAAGCTTTCTTT.

The V call is TRBV5-1, the J call TRBJ2-5; the match to TRBD1 covers 8 bases. J was trimmed by 4 bases and V by 0 bases; bases with no gene match: 11. CDR1 and CDR2 from the germline V gene are SGHRS and YFSETQ. The CDR3 length is 17 residues. CDR3 sequence reads: CASSLAADRAVPETQYF. The CDR3 nucleotides are TGCGCCAGCAGCTTGGCAGCGGACAGGGCTGTCCCAGAGACCCAGTACTTC. The complete variable domain, with remaining parts taken from reference TRBV5-1 and TRBJ2-5, reads KAGVTQTPRYLIKTRGQQVTLSCSPISGHRSVSWYQQTPGQGLQFLFEYFSETQRNKGNFPGRFSGRQFSNSRSEMNVSTLELGDSALYLCASSLAADRAVPETQYFGPGTRLLVL.

CDR3 region: CASSPRSSGGAGELFF. CDR3 sequence (DNA): TGTGCCAGCAGCCCCCGTTCTAGCGGGGGGGCCGGGGAGCTGTTTTTT. The chain joins TRBV9 to TRBJ2-2; 12 bases match TRBD2. The CDR3 is made up of 16 amino acids. The V gene's germline CDR1 is SGDLS and CDR2 YYNGEE. Unmatched junction bases numbered 7, after V lost 4 bases and J lost 6 bases.

The chain recombines TRBV4-1 with TRBJ2-3, with TRBD2 matching over 7 bases. V gave up 0 bases and J gave up 1 base; unmatched junction bases: 10. This CDR3 has 18 amino acids. The germline gives CDR1 MGHRA, CDR2 YSYEKL. The CDR3 bases are TGCGCCAGCAGCCAAGATGGGAGGGTCCAGCGGGGCACAGATACGCAGTATTTT. Its translation: CASSQDGRVQRGTDTQYF.

The chain recombines TRBV19 with TRBJ2-2; weak D call: TRBD2 (5 bases). V was trimmed by 4 bases and J by 1 base, leaving 7 bases between them. Germline CDR1 reads LNHDA; CDR2 reads SQIVND (reference sequence). This CDR3 is 14 amino acids long. CDR3 loop: CASSTTRNTGELFF. CDR3 in DNA: TGTGCCAGTAGTACCACTAGGAACACCGGGGAGCTGTTTTTT.

The chain uses TRBV6-5 and TRBJ1-1; the D is unclear. V was cut by 8 bases and J by 4 bases, with 20 bases left in between. This CDR3 comprises 15 residues. Germline V gives CDR1 MNHEY, CDR2 SVGAGI. The CDR3 is CASPKEEVEATEAFF. The CDR3 DNA follows: TGTGCCAGCCCGAAGGAGGAAGTTGAGGCCACTGAAGCTTTCTTT.

V and J are TRBV12-3 or TRBV12-4 and TRBJ2-3, with 7 positions matching TRBD1. V gave up 6 bases and J gave up 6 bases; unmatched junction bases: 3. The CDR3 has 12 amino acids. This chain's CDR3 is CASRTTGDTQYF. CDR3 in DNA: TGTGCCAGCAGGACGACAGGGGATACGCAGTATTTT.

The chain is built from TRBV2 and TRBJ2-3; maybe TRBD2 (5 bases). Germline lookup yields CDR1 SNHLY and CDR2 FYNNEI. The germline V and J ends were trimmed by 4 bases and 2 bases, with 16 bases remaining between them. The CDR3 loop spans 16 amino acids. In nucleotides, the CDR3 is TGTGCCAGCAGTGCGCCGGGAACGCACCCCACAGATACGCAGTATTTT. Protein product: CASSAPGTHPTDTQYF.

The rearrangement joins TRBV2 to TRBJ1-5; TRBD1 might be the D (6 bases). The CDR3 runs 14 residues. The V gene lost 5 bases and the J gene lost 3 bases, with 11 bases spanning the gap. Germline CDR1 reads SNHLY; CDR2 reads FYNNEI. CDR3 loop: CASSLDRINQPQHF. In nucleotides, the CDR3 is TGTGCCAGCAGTCTCGACAGGATCAATCAGCCCCAGCATTTT.

This clone was seen a single time. The CDR3 nucleotides read TGTGCCAGCAGCCAAGGGGCTAGCGGGAGTAATACCGGGGAGCTGTTTTTT. Translating it yields CASSQGASGSNTGELFF. The chain joins TRBV4-2 to TRBJ2-2, with 10 bases lining up with TRBD2. Looked up from germline, CDR1 is LGHNA and CDR2 is YNFKEQ. With 1 base clipped from V and 5 bases from J, the junction kept 7 bases outside the gene matches. There are 17 residues in the CDR3.

The rearrangement uses TRBV7-9 and TRBJ2-4; TRBD1 aligns across 9 bases. CDR1 is SEHNR, CDR2 FQNEAQ, per germline (reference sequence). After removal of 2 bases from V and 0 bases from J, the junction contained 8 bases not matched to a gene. The CDR3 sequence is 18 residues long. As DNA, the CDR3 is TGTGCCAGCAGCTTACCCAAGACAGGGGGGATAGCCAAAAACATTCAGTACTTC. It translates to CASSLPKTGGIAKNIQYF.

This rearrangement joins TRBV11-2 to TRBJ2-1; 16 bases line up with TRBD2. Germline-derived CDR1 and CDR2 are SGHAT and FQNNGV. This CDR3 comprises 18 residues. V lost 5 bases and J lost 7; bases outside the gene matches: 11. The CDR3 sequence: CASSERPGLAGGGNEQFF. CDR3 DNA: TGTGCCAGCAGCGAAAGACCGGGACTAGCGGGAGGGGGGAATGAGCAGTTCTTC.

The V and J genes are TRBV6-2 or TRBV6-3 and TRBJ1-1; 11 bases fit TRBD1. The V gene's germline CDR1 is MNHEY and CDR2 SVGEGT. V shed 2 bases, J shed 4 bases, and the junction held 0 bases outside the gene matches. The CDR3 has 14 residues. In DNA, the CDR3 is TGTGCCAGCAGTTACGGGACAGGGGGCACTGAAGCTTTCTTT. Its translation is CASSYGTGGTEAFF.

The chain is built from TRBV10-1 and TRBJ2-3, with a possible D match to TRBD2 (5 bases). The CDR3 has 16 amino acids. The germline CDR1 and CDR2 sequences are WNHNN and SYGVQD (reference sequence). Trimming stripped 5 bases from V and 2 bases from J, with 17 bases between. The CDR3 region is CASSFSLAGPTDTQYF. The CDR3, as DNA: TGCGCCAGCAGTTTTTCTCTAGCTGGCCCCACAGATACGCAGTATTTT.

The rearrangement joins TRBV10-3 to TRBJ2-7; D not resolved. The V and J ends lost 6 bases and 0 bases respectively, with 6 bases between them. CDR3 length: 12 residues. Germline assignment: CDR1 ENHRY and CDR2 SYGVKD. CDR3 sequence reads: CAISDTSYEQYF. Written as DNA, the CDR3 is TGTGCCATCAGCGACACCTCCTACGAGCAGTACTTC.

The J gene is TRBJ2-5, the V gene TRBV29-1; D is perhaps TRBD1 (5 bases). The germline V gene encodes CDR1 SQVTM and CDR2 ANQGSEA. This CDR3 has 14 amino acids. V lost 3 bases, J lost 9 bases, and 20 bases lay in between. This CDR3 is CSVEDGPTARAQYF. CDR3 DNA sequence: TGCAGCGTTGAGGACGGACCGACCGCCAGGGCCCAGTACTTC.

The chain carries TRBV2 and TRBJ2-2, with 8 positions matching TRBD1. The CDR3 has 17 residues. Per the germline V gene, CDR1 is SNHLY and CDR2 is FYNNEI. V lost 4 bases and J lost 6; bases outside the gene matches: 13. CDR3 nucleotides: TGTGCCAGCAGTGGCCAGGGCGTCGGGACAGGTTCCGGGGAGCTGTTTTTT. This sequence encodes CASSGQGVGTGSGELFF.

This clone was seen just once. The rearrangement links TRBV25-1 to TRBJ1-2; D is possibly TRBD1 (6 bases). V lost 3 bases to trimming and J lost 1 base, with 9 bases between them. Germline V gene lookup returns CDR1 MGHDK and CDR2 SYGVNS. The CDR3 runs 14 residues. DNA of the CDR3: TGTGCCAGCAGTGATTGGACAGATAACTATGGCTACACCTTC. Residues: CASSDWTDNYGYTF.

The J gene is TRBJ2-1, the V gene TRBV7-6; 10 nucleotides match TRBD1. The germline gives CDR1 SGHVS, CDR2 FNYEAQ. This CDR3 spans 15 amino acids. The ends lost 5 bases at V and 2 bases at J; junction bases unmatched: 3. The chain's CDR3 is CASSPGTGAYNEQFF. The CDR3 coding sequence is TGTGCCAGCAGCCCGGGGACAGGGGCCTACAATGAGCAGTTCTTC.